One and the same sample provided the 17 T cell receptor beta chains below, sequenced in a study of metastatic and nonmetastatic thyroid tumors. All patients were treatment-naive before thyroid surgery. TCRdb reanalyzed the PCR reads with MiXCR. The data hold about 16,000 clones, with 20% to 25% observed a single time. Sequenced: tumor tissue. The source is a male donor with papillary thyroid cancer or a benign thyroid nodule (not recorded which). Some clones in this sample may be carry-over from other donors' samples.

This clone is large by share. This chain uses TRBV6-1 with TRBJ1-1; D unclear. Trimming took 6 bases from V and 1 from J, leaving 9 bases between them. The germline V gene has CDR1 MNHNS and CDR2 SASEGT. This CDR3 contains 13 residues. The CDR3 is CASSYGGNTEAFF. The CDR3 DNA follows: TGTGCCAGCAGCTATGGCGGGAACACTGAAGCTTTCTTT.

At least ten counts were recorded for this clone. The chain carries TRBV11-2 and TRBJ2-7; 9 nucleotides line up with TRBD2. This CDR3 has 18 amino acids. Trimming cost V 0 bases and J 0 bases; bases outside gene matches: 9. The germline V gene encodes CDR1 SGHAT and CDR2 FQNNGV. The CDR3 DNA reads as TGTGCCAGCAGCTTAGAAGGAAGCGGGAGGTTTGTCTCCTACGAGCAGTACTTC. This encodes CASSLEGSGRFVSYEQYF.

V usage is TRBV5-1 and J usage is TRBJ1-5; TRBD1 agrees at 7 bases. V lost 0 bases, J lost 0 bases, and 3 bases stayed unmatched. The CDR3 spans 16 residues. Germline V gives CDR1 SGHRS, CDR2 YFSETQ. The CDR3 DNA sequence: TGCGCCAGCAGCTTGGAGGGGGACAGTAGCAATCAGCCCCAGCATTTT. Its protein product is CASSLEGDSSNQPQHF. Full variable domain (outside the CDR3, taken from reference TRBV5-1 and TRBJ1-5): KAGVTQTPRYLIKTRGQQVTLSCSPISGHRSVSWYQQTPGQGLQFLFEYFSETQRNKGNFPGRFSGRQFSNSRSEMNVSTLELGDSALYLCASSLEGDSSNQPQHFGDGTRLSIL.

This clone was found a few times. This rearrangement joins TRBV24-1 to TRBJ2-1, with a weak D call TRBD2 (5 bases). The germline CDR1 and CDR2 sequences are KGHDR and SFDVKD. The CDR3 is 14 residues long. The V gene lost 0 bases and the J gene lost 9 bases, with 11 bases spanning the gap. CDR3: CATSDLQRGLEQFF. DNA of the CDR3: TGTGCCACCAGTGATTTGCAAAGAGGGCTTGAGCAGTTCTTC.

The gene calls are TRBV27 and TRBJ2-1; TRBD2 matches at 8 bases. Germline-derived CDR1 and CDR2 are MNHEY and SMNVEV (reference sequence). The junction had 12 bases not matched to a gene; V was cut back by 4 bases and J by 16 bases. The CDR3 is made up of 13 amino acids. The CDR3 DNA reads as TGTGCCAGCAGTTCGTCGAGCGGGACTAGATGCTTCTTC. Translating gives CASSSSSGTRCFF.

The chain uses TRBV4-1 and TRBJ1-6; D is perhaps TRBD1 (5 bases). Germline V lookup: CDR1 MGHRA, CDR2 YSYEKL. The ends were cut back, 0 bases at V and 3 bases at J, with 6 bases in the middle. This CDR3 has 15 amino acids. In DNA form, the CDR3 reads TGCGCCAGCAGCCAAGAGACAGTCTATAATTCACCCCTCCACTTT. Protein product: CASSQETVYNSPLHF.

There are many counts of this clone. A much larger clone lies one base from this, so it may be a read error. At the DNA level, this CDR3 is encoded by other sequences in the same sample as well. The V gene is TRBV6-2 or TRBV6-3, the J gene TRBJ1-4; D may be TRBD1 (5 bases). CDR1 and CDR2 from the germline V gene are MNHEY and SVGEGT. The CDR3 sequence is 16 residues long. The chain's CDR3 is CASSAMGDLVGEKLFF. The CDR3 nucleotides read TGTGCCAGCAGCGCCATGGGGGACCTTGTAGGTGAAAAACTGTTCTTT.

This clone was seen only a few times. The J gene is TRBJ2-6, the V gene TRBV7-3; TRBD1 aligns across 9 bases. Germline CDR1 is SGHTA and CDR2 is FQGTGA. The CDR3 contains 16 residues. J was trimmed by 2 bases and V by 7 bases; bases with no gene match: 6. The CDR3 nucleotides are TGTGCCAGCATCCTACAGGGGGCGACTGGGGCCAACGTCCTGACTTTC. Amino acids: CASILQGATGANVLTF.

CDR3 region: CASSRSLGLANGELFF. CDR3 nucleotides: TGTGCCAGCAGTCGATCATTAGGGCTAGCGAACGGGGAGCTGTTTTTT. The chain joins TRBV28 to TRBJ2-2, with TRBD2 as a possible D gene (6 bases). Germline V gives CDR1 MDHEN, CDR2 SYDVKM. The ends were cut back, 5 bases at V and 7 bases at J, with 20 bases in the middle. The CDR3 covers 16 residues. Using reference TRBV28 and TRBJ2-2 for the parts outside the CDR3, the full variable domain is DVKVTQSSRYLVKRTGEKVFLECVQDMDHENMFWYRQDPGLGLRLIYFSYDVKMKEKGDIPEGYSVSREKKERFSLILESASTNQTSMYLCASSRSLGLANGELFFGEGSRLTVL.

This clone has at least ten counts. The chain couples TRBV12-3 or TRBV12-4 to TRBJ1-2, with D possibly being TRBD1 (5 bases). Trimming stripped 5 bases from V and 8 bases from J, with 21 bases between. This CDR3 is built from 15 residues. The CDR3 spells CASSPTLTEDRGYTF. CDR3 nucleotide sequence: TGTGCCAGCAGTCCCACTCTGACAGAGGATCGGGGCTACACCTTC.

The chain links TRBV11-1 to TRBJ2-1, with 15 bases fitting TRBD2. Germline V lookup: CDR1 SGHAT, CDR2 FQDESV (reference sequence). This CDR3 is 16 amino acids long. Trimming removed 1 base from V and 8 bases from J; junction bases left unmatched: 3. CDR3 coding DNA: TGTGCCAGCAGCTTAGAGGGACTAGCGGGAGGTGATGAGCAGTTCTTC. Residues: CASSLEGLAGGDEQFF.

This clone is medium-sized. This sequence joins TRBV28 and TRBJ2-7, with no clear D. The germline gives CDR1 MDHEN, CDR2 SYDVKM. Trimming cost V 6 bases and J 2 bases, with 14 bases left between them. The CDR3 is 14 amino acids. CDR3 bases: TGTGCCAGCAGCCCAGGCTCACTACCCTACGAGCAGTACTTC. Protein product: CASSPGSLPYEQYF.

This clone was counted at least ten times. The V and J genes are TRBV10-2 and TRBJ1-2; D gene unclear. Per germline, CDR1 WSHSY and CDR2 SAAADI. The V end lost 6 bases, the J end lost 8 bases, and 16 bases lay between the germline ends. This CDR3 is built from 13 residues. The CDR3 coding sequence is TGCGCCAGCAGATGCGCGGACCCCTTGGGCTACACCTTC. Its translation: CASRCADPLGYTF.

The chain uses TRBV27 and TRBJ2-5; 8 bases match TRBD2. The germline gives CDR1 MNHEY, CDR2 SMNVEV (reference sequence). CDR3 length: 13 residues. V lost 5 bases, J lost 4 bases, and 3 bases stayed unmatched. CDR3 in DNA: TGTGCCAGCAGTCGCCGGGAGGGAGAGACCCAGTACTTC. This sequence encodes CASSRREGETQYF.

CDR3 sequence (DNA): TGTGCCAGCAGTGAACAGGGAGCCGGAGAGACCCAGTACTTC. Amino acid sequence: CASSEQGAGETQYF. This chain connects TRBV6-1 to TRBJ2-5; D is possibly TRBD1 or TRBD2 (5 bases each). Germline assignment: CDR1 MNHNS and CDR2 SASEGT. CDR3 size: 14 residues. Trimming shortened V by 2 bases and J by 4 bases, and 11 bases separated the two germline ends.

The genes are TRBV11-3 and TRBJ2-2, with D maybe TRBD1 (6 bases). This CDR3 region has 14 residues. V lost 5 bases to trimming and J lost 7 bases, with 14 bases between them. Looked up from germline, CDR1 is SGHNT and CDR2 is YENEEA. The CDR3 here is CASSLRGRNGELFF. The CDR3 coding sequence is TGTGCCAGCAGCCTCAGGGGTAGGAACGGGGAGCTGTTTTTT.

The chain couples TRBV5-4 to TRBJ2-7; D possibly corresponds to TRBD1 (5 bases). CDR3 size: 17 residues. Germline V gene lookup returns CDR1 SGHNT and CDR2 YYREEE (reference sequence). Trimming shortened V by 0 bases and J by 1 base, and 17 bases separated the two germline ends. For the CDR3, the DNA is TGTGCCAGCAGCTTGGGGCCGTTGTCAGGGATTTCCTACGAGCAGTACTTC. Translation gives CASSLGPLSGISYEQYF.